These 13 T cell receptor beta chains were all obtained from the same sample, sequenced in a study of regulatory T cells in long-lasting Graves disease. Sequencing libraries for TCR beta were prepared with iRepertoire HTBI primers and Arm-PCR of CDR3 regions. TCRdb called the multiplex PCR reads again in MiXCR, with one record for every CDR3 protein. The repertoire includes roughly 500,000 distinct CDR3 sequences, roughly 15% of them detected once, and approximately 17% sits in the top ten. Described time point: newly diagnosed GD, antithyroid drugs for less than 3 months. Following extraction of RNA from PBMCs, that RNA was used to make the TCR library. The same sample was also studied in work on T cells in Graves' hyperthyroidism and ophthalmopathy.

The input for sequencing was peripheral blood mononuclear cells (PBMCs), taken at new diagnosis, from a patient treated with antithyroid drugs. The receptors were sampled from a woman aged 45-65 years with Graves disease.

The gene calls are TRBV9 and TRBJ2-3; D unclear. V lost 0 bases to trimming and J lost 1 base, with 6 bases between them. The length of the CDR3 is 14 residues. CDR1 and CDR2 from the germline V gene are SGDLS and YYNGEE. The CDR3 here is CASSVDGRTDTQYF. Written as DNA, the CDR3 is TGTGCCAGCAGCGTAGACGGCCGCACAGATACGCAGTATTTT.

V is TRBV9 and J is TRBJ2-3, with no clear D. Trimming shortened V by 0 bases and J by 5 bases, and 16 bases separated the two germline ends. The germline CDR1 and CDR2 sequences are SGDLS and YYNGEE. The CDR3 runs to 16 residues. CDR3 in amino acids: CASSVEGFAAIDTQYF. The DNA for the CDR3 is TGTGCCAGCAGCGTAGAAGGGTTTGCCGCGATAGATACGCAGTATTTT. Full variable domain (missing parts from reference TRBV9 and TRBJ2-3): DSGVTQTPKHLITATGQRVTLRCSPRSGDLSVYWYQQSLDQGLQFLIQYYNGEERAKGNILERFSAQQFPDLHSELNLSSLELGDSALYFCASSVEGFAAIDTQYFGPGTRLTVL.

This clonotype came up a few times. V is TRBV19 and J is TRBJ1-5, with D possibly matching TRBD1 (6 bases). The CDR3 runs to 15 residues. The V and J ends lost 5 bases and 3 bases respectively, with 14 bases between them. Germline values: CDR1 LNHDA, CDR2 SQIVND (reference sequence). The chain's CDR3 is CASSHRDTNNQPQHF. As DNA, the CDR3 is TGTGCCAGTAGTCACCGGGACACGAACAATCAGCCCCAGCATTTT.

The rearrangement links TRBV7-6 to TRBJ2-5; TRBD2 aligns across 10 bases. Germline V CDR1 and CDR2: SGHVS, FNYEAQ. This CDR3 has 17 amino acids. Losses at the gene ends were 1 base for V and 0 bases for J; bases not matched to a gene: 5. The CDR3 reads CASSLVVLAGDQETQYF. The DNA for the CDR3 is TGTGCCAGCAGCTTAGTCGTCCTAGCGGGGGACCAAGAGACCCAGTACTTC.

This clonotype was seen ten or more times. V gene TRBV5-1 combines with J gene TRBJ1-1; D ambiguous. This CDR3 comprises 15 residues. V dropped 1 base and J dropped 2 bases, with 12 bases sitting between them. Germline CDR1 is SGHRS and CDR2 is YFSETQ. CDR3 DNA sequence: TGCGCCAGCAGCTTGCACGGGGAAGGAAACACTGAAGCTTTCTTT. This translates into CASSLHGEGNTEAFF.

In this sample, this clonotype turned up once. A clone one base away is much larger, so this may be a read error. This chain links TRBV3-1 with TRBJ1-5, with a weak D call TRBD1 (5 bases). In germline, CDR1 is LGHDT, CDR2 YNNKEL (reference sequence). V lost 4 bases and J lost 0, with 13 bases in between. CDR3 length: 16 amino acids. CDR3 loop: CASSPGWGYSNQPQHF. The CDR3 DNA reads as TGTGCCAGCAGCCCAGGGTGGGGGTATAGCAATCAGCCCCAGCATTTT.

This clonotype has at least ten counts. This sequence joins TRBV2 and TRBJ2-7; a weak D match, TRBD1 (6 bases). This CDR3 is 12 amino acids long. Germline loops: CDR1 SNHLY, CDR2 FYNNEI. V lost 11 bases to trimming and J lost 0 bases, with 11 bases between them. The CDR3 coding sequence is TGTGCCGGTCGGGACAACTCCTACGAGCAGTACTTC. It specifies CAGRDNSYEQYF.

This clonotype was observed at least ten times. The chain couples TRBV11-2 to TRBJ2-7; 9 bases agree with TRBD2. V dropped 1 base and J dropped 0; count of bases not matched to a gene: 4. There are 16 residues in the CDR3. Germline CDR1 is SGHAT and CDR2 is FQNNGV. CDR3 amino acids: CASSLARTSASYEQYF. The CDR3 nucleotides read TGTGCCAGCAGCTTAGCGAGGACTAGCGCCTCCTACGAGCAGTACTTC.

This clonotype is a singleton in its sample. The CDR3 loop reads CASSPSDSFNQPQHF. CDR3 coding DNA: TGTGCCAGCTCACCTTCGGACAGTTTCAATCAGCCCCAGCATTTT. This chain connects TRBV18 to TRBJ1-5; possible D gene TRBD1, 6 bases. Germline V gives CDR1 KGHSH, CDR2 LQKENI. Deletions cut 3 bases from V and 3 bases from J, with 12 bases between. The CDR3 covers 15 residues.

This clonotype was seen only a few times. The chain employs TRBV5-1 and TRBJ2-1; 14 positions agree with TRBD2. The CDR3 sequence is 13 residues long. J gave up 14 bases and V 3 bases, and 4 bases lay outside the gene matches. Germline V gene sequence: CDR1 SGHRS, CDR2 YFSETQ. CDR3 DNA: TGCGCCAGCAGCTCCGGGACTAGCGGGAGTAAGTTCTTC. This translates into CASSSGTSGSKFF.

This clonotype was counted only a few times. CDR3 bases: TGCAGCGTTGTTGGCTGGGAGATTACCAATGAGCAGTTCTTC. Amino acids: CSVVGWEITNEQFF. The V and J genes are TRBV29-1 and TRBJ2-1; D perhaps matches TRBD2 (5 bases). There are 14 residues in the CDR3. With 4 bases removed from V and 6 bases from J, the gap between germline ends came to 16 bases. Germline CDR1 is SQVTM and CDR2 is ANQGSEA.

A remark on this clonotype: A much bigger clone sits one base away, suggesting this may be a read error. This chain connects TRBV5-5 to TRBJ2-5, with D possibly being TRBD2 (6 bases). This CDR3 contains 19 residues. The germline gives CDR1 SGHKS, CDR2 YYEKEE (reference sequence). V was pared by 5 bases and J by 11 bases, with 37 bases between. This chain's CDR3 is CASRSAELATQRRGNEQYF. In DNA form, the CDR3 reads TGTGCCAGCAGGTCCGCTGAGCTAGCGACCCAAAGGAGGGGCAATGAGCAGTACTTC.

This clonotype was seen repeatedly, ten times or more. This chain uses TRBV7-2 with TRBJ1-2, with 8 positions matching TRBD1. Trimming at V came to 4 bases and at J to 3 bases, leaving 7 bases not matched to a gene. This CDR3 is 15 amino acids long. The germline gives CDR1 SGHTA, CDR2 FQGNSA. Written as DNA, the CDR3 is TGTGCCAGCAGCTCCGGGACAGGAGAGTACTATGGCTACACCTTC. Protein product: CASSSGTGEYYGYTF.